The clone carrying this T cell receptor beta chain was picked up a small number of times. Its antigen is undetermined. Assay used: immunoSEQ multiplex PCR; TCRdb lists only in-frame clones, some missing. Of tens of thousands of clones in the sample, approximately 84% are singletons; the top ten hold 9% to 10%. Trimming left V 4 bases short and J 3 bases short, with 12 bases between. CDR1 SGHDN and CDR2 FVKESK come from the germline V gene. This CDR3 is 14 amino acids long. This sample stems from a study of a mutant IDH1 vaccine in newly diagnosed glioma. Study overall: In some groups vaccination began 4-6 weeks post-radiotherapy; others received it with temozolomide. There were approximately 62% males and about 38% females among treated patients, whose mean age was approximately 40 years. Standard pretreatment was either radiotherapy, temozolomide, or, for most, radiochemotherapy with temozolomide. General observations from the study: Apparently unrelated to pseudoprogression were changes in the top peripheral T cell clonotypes.

Time point reported: week 11, during vaccination. Alongside topical imiquimod, each dose of vaccine comprised 300 ug of mutant IDH1 20-mer peptide. This chain uses TRBV14 with TRBJ1-1; D gene ambiguous. The clonotype was recovered from a woman aged 45-60 years with glioma. The sample in question was PBMCs, obtained from a glioma patient whose treatment included an IDH1 peptide vaccine. The CDR3 DNA follows: TGTGCCAGCAGCCCTAATTTCGGGGACACTGAAGCTTTCTTT. Protein: CASSPNFGDTEAFF.